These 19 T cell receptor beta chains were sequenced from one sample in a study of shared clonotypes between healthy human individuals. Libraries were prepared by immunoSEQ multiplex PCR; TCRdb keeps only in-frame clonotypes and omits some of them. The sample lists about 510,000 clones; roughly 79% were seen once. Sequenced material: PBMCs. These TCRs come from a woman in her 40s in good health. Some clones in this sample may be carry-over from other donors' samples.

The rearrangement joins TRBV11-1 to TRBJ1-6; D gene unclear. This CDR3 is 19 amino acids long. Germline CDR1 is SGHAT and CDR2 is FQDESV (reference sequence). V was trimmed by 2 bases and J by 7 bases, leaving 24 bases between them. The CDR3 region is CASSLIGGNAEYSNSPLHF. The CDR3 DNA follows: TGTGCCAGCAGCTTAATAGGAGGGAATGCGGAGTATTCGAATTCACCCCTCCACTTT. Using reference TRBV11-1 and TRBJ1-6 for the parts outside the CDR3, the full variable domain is EAEVAQSPRYKITEKSQAVAFWCDPISGHATLYWYRQILGQGPELLVQFQDESVVDDSQLPKDRFSAERLKGVDSTLKIQPAELGDSAMYLCASSLIGGNAEYSNSPLHFGNGTRLTVT.

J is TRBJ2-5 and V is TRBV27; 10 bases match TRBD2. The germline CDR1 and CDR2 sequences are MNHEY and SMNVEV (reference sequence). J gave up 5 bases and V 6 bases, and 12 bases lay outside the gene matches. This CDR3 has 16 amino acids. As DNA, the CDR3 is TGTGCCAGCAGCTGGGGTAGCGGGAGGAACGGGGAGACCCAGTACTTC. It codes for CASSWGSGRNGETQYF.

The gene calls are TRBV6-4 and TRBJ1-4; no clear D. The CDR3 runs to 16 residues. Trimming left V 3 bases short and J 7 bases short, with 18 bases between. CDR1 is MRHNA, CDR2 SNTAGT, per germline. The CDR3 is CASSERASEGGEKLFF. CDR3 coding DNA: TGTGCCAGCAGTGAGCGCGCCTCAGAGGGAGGTGAAAAACTGTTTTTT.

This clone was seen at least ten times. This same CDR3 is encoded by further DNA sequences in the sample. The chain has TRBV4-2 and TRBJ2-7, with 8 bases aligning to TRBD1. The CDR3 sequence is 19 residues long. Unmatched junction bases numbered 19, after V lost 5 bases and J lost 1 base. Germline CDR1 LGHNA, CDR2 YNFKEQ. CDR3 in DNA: TGTGCCAGCAGCTTAGCGGTGAGAACAGGGGGACTGGGGTCCTACGAGCAGTACTTC. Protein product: CASSLAVRTGGLGSYEQYF.

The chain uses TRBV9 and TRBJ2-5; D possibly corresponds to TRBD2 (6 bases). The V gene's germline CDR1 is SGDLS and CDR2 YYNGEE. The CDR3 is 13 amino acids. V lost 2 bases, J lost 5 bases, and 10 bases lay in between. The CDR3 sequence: CASSVPGRETQYF. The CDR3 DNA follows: TGTGCCAGCAGCGTGCCGGGGAGGGAGACCCAGTACTTC.

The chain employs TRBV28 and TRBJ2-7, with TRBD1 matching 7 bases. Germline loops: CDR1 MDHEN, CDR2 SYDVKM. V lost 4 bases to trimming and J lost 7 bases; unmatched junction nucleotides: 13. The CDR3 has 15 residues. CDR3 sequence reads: CASSSHRDSSGEQYF. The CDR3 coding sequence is TGTGCCAGCAGTTCCCACCGGGACAGTTCGGGTGAGCAGTACTTC.

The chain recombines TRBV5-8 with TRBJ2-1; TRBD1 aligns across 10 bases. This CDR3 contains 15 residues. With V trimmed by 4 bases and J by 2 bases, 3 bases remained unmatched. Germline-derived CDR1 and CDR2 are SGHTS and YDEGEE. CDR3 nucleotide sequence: TGTGCCAGCAGCCGAGGACAGGGGGCCTACAATGAGCAGTTCTTC. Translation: CASSRGQGAYNEQFF.

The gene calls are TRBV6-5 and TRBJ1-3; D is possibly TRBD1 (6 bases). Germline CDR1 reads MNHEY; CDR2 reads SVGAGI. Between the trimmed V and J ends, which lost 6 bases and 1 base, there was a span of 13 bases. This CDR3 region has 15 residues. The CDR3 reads CASSTDSHSGNTIYF. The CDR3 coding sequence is TGTGCCAGCAGCACGGACAGTCATTCTGGAAACACCATATATTTT.

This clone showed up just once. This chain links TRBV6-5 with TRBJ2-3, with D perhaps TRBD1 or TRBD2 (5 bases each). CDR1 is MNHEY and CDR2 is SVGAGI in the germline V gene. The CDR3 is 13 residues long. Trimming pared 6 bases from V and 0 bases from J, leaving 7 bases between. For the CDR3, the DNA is TGTGCCAGCAGGGGGACGAGCACAGATACGCAGTATTTT. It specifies CASRGTSTDTQYF.

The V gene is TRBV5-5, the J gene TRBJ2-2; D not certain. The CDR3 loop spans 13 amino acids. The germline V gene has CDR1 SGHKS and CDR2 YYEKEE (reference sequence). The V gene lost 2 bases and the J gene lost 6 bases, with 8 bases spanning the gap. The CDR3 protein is CASSFLFSGELFF. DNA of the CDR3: TGTGCCAGCAGCTTCCTTTTTTCCGGGGAGCTGTTTTTT.

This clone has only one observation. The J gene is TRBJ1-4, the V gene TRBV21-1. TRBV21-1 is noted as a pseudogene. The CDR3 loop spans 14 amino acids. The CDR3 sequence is CASRKGCENEKLFF. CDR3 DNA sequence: TGTGCCAGCAGGAAGGGCTGCGAGAATGAAAAACTGTTTTTT.

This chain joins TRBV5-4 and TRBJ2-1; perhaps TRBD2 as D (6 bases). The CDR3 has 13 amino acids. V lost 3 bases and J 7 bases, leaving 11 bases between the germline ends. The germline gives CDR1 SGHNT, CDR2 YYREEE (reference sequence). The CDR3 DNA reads TGTGCCAGCAGCTGGGACTCGGGGAATGAGCAGTTCTTC. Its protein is CASSWDSGNEQFF.

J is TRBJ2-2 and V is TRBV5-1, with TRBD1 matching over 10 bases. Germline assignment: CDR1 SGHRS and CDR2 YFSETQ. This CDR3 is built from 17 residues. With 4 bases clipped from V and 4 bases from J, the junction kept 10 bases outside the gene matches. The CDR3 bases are TGCGCCAGCAGCACCGGCCCAGGACAGGGGGTCACCGGGGAGCTGTTTTTT. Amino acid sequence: CASSTGPGQGVTGELFF.

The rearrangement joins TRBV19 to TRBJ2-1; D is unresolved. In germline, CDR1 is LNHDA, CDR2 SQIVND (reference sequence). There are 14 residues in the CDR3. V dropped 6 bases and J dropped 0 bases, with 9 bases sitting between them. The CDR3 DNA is TGTGCCAGTAGGGCCAAAACCTCCTACAATGAGCAGTTCTTC. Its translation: CASRAKTSYNEQFF.

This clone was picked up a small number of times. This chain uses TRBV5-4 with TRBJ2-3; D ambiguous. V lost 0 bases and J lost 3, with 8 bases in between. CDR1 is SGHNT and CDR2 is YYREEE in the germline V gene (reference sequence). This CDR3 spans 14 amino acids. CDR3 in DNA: TGTGCCAGCAGCTTGGGGGTAGGAACAGATACGCAGTATTTT. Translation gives CASSLGVGTDTQYF.

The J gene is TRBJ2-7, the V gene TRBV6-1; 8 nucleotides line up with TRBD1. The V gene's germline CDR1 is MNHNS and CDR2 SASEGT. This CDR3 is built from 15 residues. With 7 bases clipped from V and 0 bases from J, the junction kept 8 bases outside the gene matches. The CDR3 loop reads CASKTGQDSSYEQYF. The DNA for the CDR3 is TGTGCCAGCAAAACGGGACAGGACTCCTCCTACGAGCAGTACTTC.

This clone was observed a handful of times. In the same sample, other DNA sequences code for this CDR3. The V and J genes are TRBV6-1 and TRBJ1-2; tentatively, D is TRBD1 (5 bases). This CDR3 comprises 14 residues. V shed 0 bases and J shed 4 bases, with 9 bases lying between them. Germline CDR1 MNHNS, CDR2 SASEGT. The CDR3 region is CASSEADRFYGYTF. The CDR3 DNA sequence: TGTGCCAGCAGTGAAGCTGACAGATTCTATGGCTACACCTTC.

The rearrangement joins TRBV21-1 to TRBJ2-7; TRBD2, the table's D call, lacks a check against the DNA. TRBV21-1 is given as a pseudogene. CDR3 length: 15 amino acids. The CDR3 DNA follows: TGTGCCAGCAGCAGTAGCGGGAGGGATCACTACGAGCAGTACTTC. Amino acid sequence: CASSSSGRDHYEQYF.

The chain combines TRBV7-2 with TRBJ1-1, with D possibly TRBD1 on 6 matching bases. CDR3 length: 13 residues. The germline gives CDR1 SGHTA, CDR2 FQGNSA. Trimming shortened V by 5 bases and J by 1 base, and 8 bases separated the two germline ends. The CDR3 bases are TGTGCCAGCAGCCAGGACAGGAACACTGAAGCTTTCTTT. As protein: CASSQDRNTEAFF.